The 10 T cell receptor beta chains below were found in one sample sequenced in a study of a mutant IDH1 vaccine in newly diagnosed glioma. As to time point: week 11, during vaccination. Vaccinated patients received 300 ug of mutant IDH1 20-mer peptide per dose, with topical imiquimod. Libraries were prepared by immunoSEQ multiplex PCR; TCRdb keeps only in-frame clonotypes and omits some of them. The profile shows approximately 25,000 clones, about 77% of them singletons. The antigens these receptors bind are not known. The specimen was PBMCs, collected from a glioma patient whose treatment included an IDH1 peptide vaccine. The receptors originated from a young woman with glioma.

The genes are TRBV5-1 and TRBJ2-6, with D unresolved. Deletions cut 0 bases from V and 5 bases from J, with 21 bases between. The germline V gene has CDR1 SGHRS and CDR2 YFSETQ. This CDR3 has 19 amino acids. In DNA, the CDR3 is TGCGCCAGCAGCTTGGATGGCTATACTTACTCTGGTCGGGCCAACGTCCTGACTTTC. Its translation: CASSLDGYTYSGRANVLTF.

This chain uses TRBV28 with TRBJ2-3; D is ambiguous. The CDR3 totals 16 residues. Trimming took 6 bases from V and 5 from J, leaving 21 bases between them. Germline lookup yields CDR1 MDHEN and CDR2 SYDVKM. Written as DNA, the CDR3 is TGTGCCAGCAGCGGACGGCGAACAACCACACAAGATACGCAGTATTTT. Its translation: CASSGRRTTTQDTQYF.

V is TRBV6-1 and J is TRBJ1-3, with D possibly TRBD1 on 5 matching bases. V lost 0 bases and J lost 1, with 13 bases in between. The CDR3 length is 17 residues. Germline lookup yields CDR1 MNHNS and CDR2 SASEGT. CDR3 nucleotide sequence: TGTGCCAGCAGTGAAGCGAAATTCAGGGTTTCTGGAAACACCATATATTTT. It is translated as CASSEAKFRVSGNTIYF.

This clone has a handful of counts. This chain connects TRBV4-1 to TRBJ1-5, with D uncertain. Germline CDR1 MGHRA, CDR2 YSYEKL. The CDR3 has 13 amino acids. Trimming took off 0 bases at V and 9 bases at J, with 9 bases between the two ends. The CDR3 DNA is TGCGCCAGCAGCCAAGAATCCGATTGGCCCCAGCATTTT. This gives the protein CASSQESDWPQHF.

The V and J genes are TRBV10-3 and TRBJ1-2; the D gene is possibly TRBD1 (5 bases). The V gene's germline CDR1 is ENHRY and CDR2 SYGVKD. The CDR3 totals 12 residues. Trimming cost V 4 bases and J 4 bases, with 7 bases left between them. The CDR3 DNA reads as TGTGCCATCAGTGGAACAGGCTATGGCTACACCTTC. It translates to CAISGTGYGYTF.

The J gene is TRBJ2-1, the V gene TRBV5-8, with unresolved D. There are 13 residues in the CDR3. Germline CDR1 SGHTS, CDR2 YDEGEE. With 1 base removed from V and 6 bases from J, the gap between germline ends came to 8 bases. The CDR3 region is CASSLSLPNEQFF. CDR3 nucleotide sequence: TGTGCCAGCAGCTTGTCTTTGCCCAATGAGCAGTTCTTC.

The chain recombines TRBV7-6 with TRBJ1-5; maybe TRBD1 (5 bases). Germline assignment: CDR1 SGHVS and CDR2 FNYEAQ. The CDR3 spans 17 residues. V was shortened by 1 base and J by 1 base, with 14 bases between the two germline ends. The CDR3, as DNA: TGTGCCAGCAGCTTAGACCCAGGGCGGTCGAGCAATCAGCCCCAGCATTTT. Protein product: CASSLDPGRSSNQPQHF.

The rearrangement links TRBV29-1 to TRBJ1-1; D is possibly TRBD1 (6 bases). The CDR3 runs to 13 residues. Germline-derived CDR1 and CDR2 are SQVTM and ANQGSEA. With 3 bases removed from V and 1 base from J, the gap between germline ends came to 9 bases. The CDR3 region has the DNA TGCAGCGTTGACAGGGGTTCGAACACTGAAGCTTTCTTT. It translates to CSVDRGSNTEAFF. The full variable domain, in which reference TRBV29-1 and TRBJ1-1 provide the parts outside the CDR3, is SAVISQKPSRDICQRGTSLTIQCQVDSQVTMMFWYRQQPGQSLTLIATANQGSEATYESGFVIDKFPISRPNLTFSTLTVSNMSPEDSSIYLCSVDRGSNTEAFFGQGTRLTVV.

The CDR3 loop is CASSVGRGTDTQYF. For the CDR3, the DNA is TGTGCCAGCAGCGTTGGTCGGGGCACAGATACGCAGTATTTT. The J gene is TRBJ2-3, the V gene TRBV9; D unclear. Trimming pared 2 bases from V and 1 base from J, leaving 8 bases between. The CDR3 has 14 residues. Germline V CDR1 and CDR2: SGDLS, YYNGEE.

The chain employs TRBV5-6 and TRBJ1-1, with D unresolved. Germline V lookup: CDR1 SGHDT, CDR2 YYEEEE. This CDR3 is built from 15 residues. Trimming removed 1 base from V and 1 base from J, with 11 bases in between. The CDR3, as DNA: TGTGCCAGCAGCTTGTTCGGATTAGGGAACACTGAAGCTTTCTTT. Translation: CASSLFGLGNTEAFF.